A single sample gave rise to the 10 T cell receptor beta chains below, sequenced in a study of shared clonotypes between healthy human individuals. Here immunoSEQ multiplex PCR was the method, and the copy in TCRdb shows in-frame clones only, minus some. The sample shows fewer than 650,000 clones, around 78% of them seen only once. Sample: PBMCs. These receptors came from a woman aged 35 to 49 in good health. Some clones in this sample may be carry-over from other donors' samples.

The CDR3 nucleotides read TGTGCCAGCAGTTCCGGACGGCCTAGCAAGCAGTACTTC. It codes for CASSSGRPSKQYF. V usage is TRBV5-5 and J usage is TRBJ2-5, with a weak D call TRBD2 (5 bases). This CDR3 is built from 13 residues. The V and J ends lost 5 bases and 11 bases respectively, with 19 bases between them. Germline V lookup: CDR1 SGHKS, CDR2 YYEKEE (reference sequence). Full variable domain (outside the CDR3, taken from reference TRBV5-5 and TRBJ2-5): DAGVTQSPTHLIKTRGQQVTLRCSPISGHKSVSWYQQVLGQGPQFIFQYYEKEERGRGNFPDRFSARQFPNYSSELNVNALLLGDSALYLCASSSGRPSKQYFGPGTRLLVL.

The gene calls are TRBV5-1 and TRBJ2-3, with 7 bases lining up with TRBD2. V shed 5 bases and J 0 bases; nucleotides not matched to a gene: 9. Germline CDR1 is SGHRS and CDR2 is YFSETQ. The CDR3 loop spans 16 amino acids. This chain's CDR3 is CASSGGLVSSTDTQYF. The DNA for the CDR3 is TGCGCCAGCAGTGGTGGACTAGTCTCTAGCACAGATACGCAGTATTTT.

On this clone: A much larger clone lies a single base off, so this may be a read error. This sequence joins TRBV2 and TRBJ2-3; unclear D gene. CDR1 and CDR2 from the germline V gene are SNHLY and FYNNEI. The V end lost 6 bases, the J end lost 3 bases, and 4 bases lay between the germline ends. The CDR3 spans 11 residues. The CDR3 DNA reads TGTGCCAGCAGCGCTACAGATACGCAGTATTTT. It specifies CASSATDTQYF.

The chain combines TRBV28 with TRBJ1-2, with D maybe TRBD1 (5 bases). CDR1 is MDHEN, CDR2 SYDVKM, per germline. CDR3 length: 14 residues. Trimming left V 3 bases short and J 6 bases short, with 14 bases between. In nucleotides, the CDR3 is TGTGCCAGCAGTTTTGTAAGGGGCGCGGATGGCTACACCTTC. It yields the protein CASSFVRGADGYTF.

The CDR3 region has the DNA TGTGCCAGCAAACTAGCTGGGATCGGGGGCTACGAGCAGTACTTC. This encodes CASKLAGIGGYEQYF. The chain is built from TRBV6-1 and TRBJ2-7, with a weak D call TRBD2 (6 bases). Deletions cut 7 bases from V and 3 bases from J, with 19 bases between. This CDR3 has 15 amino acids. Germline values: CDR1 MNHNS, CDR2 SASEGT.

There are a few counts of this clone. The chain couples TRBV27 to TRBJ2-3, with D tentatively TRBD2 (5 bases). CDR1 is MNHEY and CDR2 is SMNVEV in the germline V gene (reference sequence). Trimming stripped 5 bases from V and 0 bases from J, with 21 bases between. The CDR3 runs 18 residues. The CDR3 sequence: CASSTLMGADPSTDTQYF. The CDR3 bases are TGTGCCAGCAGTACCCTGATGGGAGCGGATCCTAGCACAGATACGCAGTATTTT.

The chain carries TRBV28 and TRBJ2-7; 8 nucleotides agree with TRBD1. Trimming removed 5 bases from V and 5 bases from J; junction bases left unmatched: 17. Germline V lookup: CDR1 MDHEN, CDR2 SYDVKM. The length of the CDR3 is 17 residues. The CDR3 reads CASSRKLRGPVVHEQYF. CDR3 bases: TGTGCCAGCAGTAGAAAACTCAGGGGGCCGGTGGTGCACGAGCAGTACTTC.

A remark on this clone: In the same sample, other DNA sequences code for this CDR3. The chain recombines TRBV28 with TRBJ2-1, with D hard to call. Trimming took 2 bases from V and 4 from J, leaving 3 bases between them. Germline CDR1 reads MDHEN; CDR2 reads SYDVKM. The CDR3 consists of 12 residues. CDR3 amino acids: CASSLTYNEQFF. For the CDR3, the DNA is TGTGCCAGCAGTTTAACTTACAATGAGCAGTTCTTC.

This clone was observed at least ten times. The V gene is TRBV19, the J gene TRBJ1-2; D is uncertain. V was pared by 10 bases and J by 4 bases, with 16 bases between. Germline V gives CDR1 LNHDA, CDR2 SQIVND (reference sequence). The CDR3 has 13 residues. The CDR3 DNA is TGTGCCACGAGGACGGACGAGCCCTATGGCTACACCTTC. Translation: CATRTDEPYGYTF. The variable domain in full, with the rest retrieved from reference TRBV19 and TRBJ1-2, is DGGITQSPKYLFRKEGQNVTLSCEQNLNHDAMYWYRQDPGQGLRLIYYSQIVNDFQKGDIAEGYSVSREKKESFPLTVTSAQKNPTAFYLCATRTDEPYGYTFGSGTRLTVV.

This sequence joins TRBV5-1 and TRBJ2-1; D might be TRBD2 (5 bases). Germline CDR1 and CDR2: SGHRS and YFSETQ. Trimming left V 2 bases short and J 8 bases short, with 11 bases between. This CDR3 is 13 amino acids long. In nucleotides, the CDR3 is TGCGCCAGCAGCTTACAGAGCGGCGATGAGCAGTTCTTC. The encoded protein is CASSLQSGDEQFF.